This record covers a single TCR beta chain. Its antigen is unidentified. This specimen belongs to a study of OX40 agonist ivuxolimab in advanced cancers. Overall study results and limits: Expanded clones belonging to CD8+ T cells outnumbered, on average, those of CD4+.

The data were produced by immunoSEQ multiplex PCR, yet TCRdb's version contains in-frame clones alone and is incomplete. Altogether 50,000 to 65,000 clones are present, about nine tenths being singletons, with the ten largest covering about a sixth. Sequenced material: CD4+ or CD8+ T cells sorted from blood, taken in a trial of the OX40 agonist ivuxolimab. The source is an adult with an advanced solid tumor such as melanoma, head and neck, liver or kidney cancer.

CDR3 residues: CAIRESSYEQYF. In DNA, the CDR3 is TGTGCCATCAGGGAAAGCTCCTACGAGCAGTACTTC. The chain joins TRBV10-3 to TRBJ2-7; D gene ambiguous. The ends were cut back, 6 bases at V and 0 bases at J, with 6 bases in the middle. The CDR3 length is 12 residues. CDR1 and CDR2 from the germline V gene are ENHRY and SYGVKD.